The 2 T cell receptor beta chains reported below all come from one sample, sequenced in a study of shared clonotypes between healthy human individuals (dated by TCRdb to about 2020). Library method: the immunoSEQ multiplex PCR assay. Not all clones reach the TCRdb copy of this immuneACCESS table, which keeps in-frame sequences only. Checked studies attribute under half of the gap to unresolved V genes and leave the rest unexplained. For this sample there are about 1.1 million clones; approximately 77% appear just once. The ten largest clones capture almost 0.9% of the sample. Sequenced input: memory CD4+ T cells from PBMCs. Per the publication, the cell subset or site label means: CD45RA-negative fraction. Every receptor here comes from a man aged 18 to 30 in good health. Some clones in this sample may be carry-over from other donors' samples.

Concerning this clone itself: Other DNA variants within this sample encode the same CDR3. The chain carries TRBV9 and TRBJ2-7; 7 bases are a match to TRBD2. J was trimmed by 2 bases and V by 0 bases; bases with no gene match: 2. The germline CDR1 and CDR2 sequences are SGDLS and YYNGEE. The CDR3 spans 14 residues. The CDR3 spells CASSVGAGPYEQYF. The CDR3, as DNA: TGTGCCAGCAGCGTAGGAGCGGGGCCCTACGAGCAGTACTTC.

The V call is TRBV29-1, the J call TRBJ1-2; no definite D call. Trimming stripped 4 bases from V and 8 bases from J, with 14 bases between. Germline values: CDR1 SQVTM, CDR2 ANQGSEA. This CDR3 spans 12 amino acids. DNA of the CDR3: TGCAGCGTTGGGCATCGGTCTTCAGGCTACACCTTC. Residues: CSVGHRSSGYTF.